This is a list of T cell receptor beta chains from one sample in a study of blood T cell repertoires in COVID-19. The repertoire was sequenced with immunoSEQ multiplex PCR; TCRdb's copy has only in-frame clones and lacks some. The profile covers 55,000 to 70,000 clones, with about 80% appearing a single time and approximately 20% taken by the ten largest. Source material: peripheral blood. The receptors come from a woman in her fifties or sixties with acute or convalescent COVID-19. Each CDR3 is given with its conserved first and last residue. Fields, in order: CDR3 length, J gene, D gene, clone size, V gene, CDR3 DNA, CDR3 protein. D genes are given only for firm matches. Clone size is given for some rows only: seen once, a few or many times, or a class if the clone is expanded.

length: 17; J: TRBJ1-1; D: -; size: -; V: TRBV6-1; DNA: TGTGCCAGCAGTGAAGCGGGACGGGAGCCCCTTTACACTGAAGCTTTCTTT; CDR3: CASSEAGREPLYTEAFF
length: 14; J: TRBJ2-2; D: TRBD2; size: -; V: TRBV30; DNA: TGTGCCTGGAGCGGGGGGGCGAACACCGGGGAGCTGTTTTTT; CDR3: CAWSGGANTGELFF
length: 15; J: TRBJ1-1; D: TRBD1; size: once; V: TRBV18; DNA: TGTGCCAGCTCACCACCGACAGGGGTGAACACTGAAGCTTTCTTT; CDR3: CASSPPTGVNTEAFF
length: 15; J: TRBJ1-1; D: -; size: -; V: TRBV27; DNA: TGTGCCAGCAGTCGGGGGGGCCTTGGGTACACTGAAGCTTTCTTT; CDR3: CASSRGGLGYTEAFF
length: 14; J: TRBJ2-3; D: -; size: -; V: TRBV29-1; DNA: TGCAGCGTTGATGGTGGGGGGATCACAGATACGCAGTATTTT; CDR3: CSVDGGGITDTQYF
length: 19; J: TRBJ2-3; D: TRBD2; size: -; V: TRBV7-2; DNA: TGTGCCAGCAGCTTAGTGGGAGCGGGGGGCCGTGCTAGCACAGATACGCAGTATTTT; CDR3: CASSLVGAGGRASTDTQYF
length: 13; J: TRBJ2-3; D: -; size: -; V: TRBV6-6; DNA: TGTGCCAGCAGTTCCCGGGGAACAGATACGCAGTATTTT; CDR3: CASSSRGTDTQYF
length: 13; J: TRBJ2-3; D: -; size: few; V: TRBV6-5; DNA: TGTGCCAGCAGTTCAGCAGCGCTGGGTACGCAGTATTTT; CDR3: CASSSAALGTQYF
length: 12; J: TRBJ2-7; D: -; size: few; V: TRBV4-1; DNA: TGCGCCAGCAGCCAAACTAGGGCCGAGCAGTACTTC; CDR3: CASSQTRAEQYF
length: 12; J: TRBJ1-1; D: -; size: -; V: TRBV7-9; DNA: TGTGCCGGGGCAGGGATCTGGACTGAAGCTTTCTTT; CDR3: CAGAGIWTEAFF
length: 16; J: TRBJ1-4; D: TRBD1; size: many; V: TRBV6-1; DNA: TGTGCCAGCAGTGAAGCGAGACAGGGGGTGCGGGAAAAACTGTTTTTT; CDR3: CASSEARQGVREKLFF
length: 14; J: TRBJ2-7; D: -; size: -; V: TRBV5-5; DNA: TGTGCCAGCAGCTTGGCGGGTATTACCTACGAGCAGTACTTC; CDR3: CASSLAGITYEQYF
length: 15; J: TRBJ1-2; D: -; size: -; V: TRBV18; DNA: TGTGCCAGCTCACCAGGCCAGGGTGCTAACTATGGCTACACCTTC; CDR3: CASSPGQGANYGYTF
length: 16; J: TRBJ1-1; D: -; size: -; V: TRBV5-4; DNA: TGTGCCAGCAGCCAAGCAGCAGGGTGGTCGAACACTGAAGCTTTCTTT; CDR3: CASSQAAGWSNTEAFF
length: 15; J: TRBJ1-1; D: TRBD1; size: few; V: TRBV20-1; DNA: TGCAGTGCTAGTGGGACAGGGGGGTTACACACTGAAGCTTTCTTT; CDR3: CSASGTGGLHTEAFF
length: 15; J: TRBJ2-1; D: TRBD2; size: -; V: TRBV7-9; DNA: TGTGCCAGCAGCCCTAGGAGCGGGGGGGTCAATGAGCAGTTCTTC; CDR3: CASSPRSGGVNEQFF
length: 12; J: TRBJ1-2; D: -; size: -; V: TRBV19; DNA: TGTGCCAGTAGCGACAGAGCTTATGGCTACACCTTC; CDR3: CASSDRAYGYTF
length: 14; J: TRBJ1-2; D: -; size: -; V: TRBV5-1; DNA: TGCGCCAGCAGCTTGCCGGGGAGCTACTATGGCTACACCTTC; CDR3: CASSLPGSYYGYTF
length: 19; J: TRBJ2-1; D: TRBD2; size: -; V: TRBV24-1; DNA: TGTGCCACCAGTGACTCGCGGGCGGGGGGCACGAGCTCCTACAATGAGCAGTTCTTC; CDR3: CATSDSRAGGTSSYNEQFF
length: 15; J: TRBJ2-7; D: TRBD1; size: once; V: TRBV3-1/TRBV3-2; DNA: TGTGCCAGCAGCCACGACAGGGGAATGGTCTACGAGCAGTACTTC; CDR3: CASSHDRGMVYEQYF
length: 13; J: TRBJ1-1; D: -; size: -; V: TRBV5-1; DNA: TGCGCCAGCAGCCCAGGGGACCACACTGAAGCTTTCTTT; CDR3: CASSPGDHTEAFF
length: 12; J: TRBJ1-2; D: -; size: -; V: TRBV6-5; DNA: TGTGCCAGCAGTTCGACAGTAACTGGCTACACCTTC; CDR3: CASSSTVTGYTF
length: 14; J: TRBJ1-4; D: TRBD1; size: -; V: TRBV13; DNA: TGTGCCAGCAGCCGGACAGGGGAGGCGGAAAAACTGTTTTTT; CDR3: CASSRTGEAEKLFF
length: 14; J: TRBJ1-2; D: -; size: -; V: TRBV29-1; DNA: TGCAGCGTTGAAACAACACAGGAAACTTATGGCTACACCTTC; CDR3: CSVETTQETYGYTF
length: 14; J: TRBJ2-4; D: TRBD1; size: -; V: TRBV11-2; DNA: TGTGCCAGCAGCTTAGCCTGGGACAGCTCCATTCAGTACTTC; CDR3: CASSLAWDSSIQYF
length: 16; J: TRBJ2-3; D: TRBD1; size: -; V: TRBV5-5; DNA: TGTGCCAGCAGTATCGCAGGGGGCCGGCGCACAGATACGCAGTATTTT; CDR3: CASSIAGGRRTDTQYF
length: 13; J: TRBJ2-7; D: -; size: -; V: TRBV5-1; DNA: TGCGCCAGCAGCTTGGACAGGCGGAACGAGCAGTACTTC; CDR3: CASSLDRRNEQYF